Reported below is one T cell receptor beta chain. The sample comes from a study of control samples from healthy donors and cancer patients. Measured with immunoSEQ multiplex PCR; TCRdb has only the in-frame clones, and not every one. The data contain 100,000 to 150,000 clones, more than 80% of them singletons. The sequence was collected from a man aged 18 to 29 in good health. Material for sequencing was blood.

CDR3 DNA sequence: TGTGCCAGCAGTCCGATGGACACCGCAACTAATGAAAAACTGTTTTTT. Translation: CASSPMDTATNEKLFF. The chain has TRBV25-1 and TRBJ1-4, with D possibly matching TRBD1 (5 bases). V was clipped by 5 bases and J by 0 bases, with 13 bases between them. Germline V gene sequence: CDR1 MGHDK, CDR2 SYGVNS. This CDR3 is 16 amino acids long.